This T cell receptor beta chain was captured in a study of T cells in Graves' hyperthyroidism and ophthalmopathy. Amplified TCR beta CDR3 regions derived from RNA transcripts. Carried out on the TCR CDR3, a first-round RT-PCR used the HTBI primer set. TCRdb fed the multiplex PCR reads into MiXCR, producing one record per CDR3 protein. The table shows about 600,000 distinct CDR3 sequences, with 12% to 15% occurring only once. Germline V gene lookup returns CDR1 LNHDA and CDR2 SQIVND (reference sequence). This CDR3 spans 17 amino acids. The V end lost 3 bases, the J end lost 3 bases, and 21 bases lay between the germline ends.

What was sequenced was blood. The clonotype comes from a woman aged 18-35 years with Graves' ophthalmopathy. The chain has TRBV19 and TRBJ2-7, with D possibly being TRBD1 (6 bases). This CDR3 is CASSITPTGFRFYEQYF. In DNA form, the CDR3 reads TGTGCCAGTAGTATCACCCCAACAGGGTTCCGCTTCTACGAGCAGTACTTC.